This TCR beta chain was documented in a study of patients and donors after allogeneic stem cell transplantation. The CDR3 has 14 amino acids. V lost 6 bases and J lost 0, with 11 bases in between. TCRdb reprocessed the RT-PCR reads via MiXCR and lists one record per CDR3 protein. The profile shows roughly 200,000 distinct CDR3 sequences, 38% of them singletons. This clonotype was seen a few times. This receptor was obtained from a human donor who was either an allogeneic HSCT recipient or a stem cell or donor lymphocyte infusion donor (not recorded which). It is not recorded whose cells these are; they may come from a transplant donor. The sample consisted of blood, either unsorted or a sorted T cell fraction (not recorded which). This rearrangement joins TRBV12-3 or TRBV12-4 to TRBJ1-1; no clear D. CDR3 region: CASRGIGLNTEAFF. CDR3 DNA sequence: TGTGCCAGCAGGGGGATTGGGTTGAACACTGAAGCTTTCTTT.